This T cell receptor beta chain stems from a study of blood T cell repertoires in COVID-19 (dated by TCRdb to between 2020 and 2021). Describing the broader study: Samples from collaborators originated in the United States, Italy and Spain and spanned both the acute and convalescent phases of COVID-19. The samples were drawn from two sources: the first 160 participants of the ongoing ImmuneRACE study, and 950 to 1,500 subjects contributed by 6 global collaborators. Nearly every sample came with metadata listing a de-identified subject ID, COVID-19 status, age in years and sex. Deeply sampled blood TCRbeta repertoires from subjects exposed to, actively infected with, or recovered from COVID-19 were included in the dataset. The repertoires were made available in a free public database intended to serve as a resource for research on the immune response to SARS-CoV-2. The material from the prospective study consisted of cDNA or gDNA derived from T cells, B-cell-depleted T cells, or PBMCs. Where available, HLA class I and class II types were taken from metadata supplied by the sample provider and were not determined by assay-based typing. What the research found in general, with its limitations: The quantity of clinical and demographic metadata differed by source and by participant and was supplied without curation.

The immunoSEQ Assay, a bias-controlled multiplex PCR, was used to amplify TCRbeta CDR3 regions from genomic DNA. In the source study's methods: The number of nucleated cells in each sample was estimated from the amplification of reference gene primers within the assay. To quantify the absolute abundance of each unique TCRbeta CDR3 rearrangement, sequence reads were collapsed and filtered. For each sample, productive Simpson clonality was calculated as the square root of Simpson's diversity index across productive rearrangements. This immuneACCESS table, as held by TCRdb, lists in-frame sequences with V and J called but not all clones. Of the missing ones, under half trace to an unresolved V gene in checked studies; the others have no known cause. V and J calls and clone size are as listed in that table; D and trimming were resolved from the DNA. This sample has about 250,000 clones in its table, and about 85% of those were observed once. The top ten constitute around 3% of the sample.

Remarks on this clone: Its specific antigen is unknown. Base-call qualities are not available, and no considerably larger clone is one nucleotide away.

Collaborating institutions collected whole blood in K2EDTA tubes following their own protocols. For TCRbeta analysis, collaborator samples were shipped as frozen whole blood, as isolated PBMCs, or as DNA extracted from either sample type. V is cut by 0 bases and J by 0 bases, and the space between the germline ends is 12 bases. Including the terminal cysteine and phenylalanine, the CDR3 comprises 16 residues. Here the CDR3 DNA is all that survives: 48 bases in frame from base 1. CDR1 KGHSH and CDR2 LQKENI are derived from the germline V gene. The chain is made from TRBV18 and TRBJ2-7, with the D gene too uncertain to name. The receptor was isolated from a man aged 18 to 30 with active or convalescent COVID-19. What was sequenced was peripheral blood. The nucleotide sequence is TGTGCCAGCTCACCACCGCTCAGGTTCAGCTCCTACGAGCAGTACTTC. Its translation is CASSPPLRFSSYEQYF.